This T cell receptor beta chain is from a study of blood T cell repertoires in COVID-19. Libraries were prepared by immunoSEQ multiplex PCR; TCRdb keeps only in-frame clonotypes and omits some of them. The sample holds tens of thousands of clones, 86% seen once. V gave up 1 base and J gave up 0 bases, with 10 bases separating them. Looked up from germline, CDR1 is GTSNPN and CDR2 is SVGIG (reference sequence). The CDR3 loop spans 15 amino acids. The sample was peripheral blood. The chain uses TRBV30 and TRBJ1-5; D uncertain. This sequence was found in a woman aged 55-70 years with acute or convalescent COVID-19. Here the CDR3 reads CAWSEMGYSNQPQHF. In DNA form, the CDR3 reads TGTGCCTGGAGTGAGATGGGCTATAGCAATCAGCCCCAGCATTTT.